Shown below are 8 T cell receptor beta chains from a single sample sequenced in a study of T-cell reconstitution after alpha-beta-depleted transplantation in children. Researchers prepared the TCRbeta library using unique molecular identifiers, the study reports. TCRdb itself ran the PCR reads through MiXCR, one entry per CDR3 protein. The sample has about 600,000 distinct CDR3 sequences; approximately 10% are singletons. The sample here was PBMCs from the stem cell graft donor, taken from the stem cell graft. The receptors were sampled from a human donor who donated a stem cell graft to a child with acute myeloid leukemia.

This clonotype was found a few times. V usage is TRBV6-5 and J usage is TRBJ2-7; 8 bases fit TRBD2. Germline CDR1 MNHEY, CDR2 SVGAGI. V was clipped by 2 bases and J by 7 bases; unmatched bases: 10. This CDR3 is 15 amino acids long. CDR3 sequence: CASSYGPAGAGEQYF. The CDR3 DNA reads TGTGCCAGCAGTTACGGGCCAGCGGGAGCTGGGGAGCAGTACTTC.

This clonotype came up a few times. The chain recombines TRBV29-1 with TRBJ2-7, with 13 bases lining up with TRBD2. The CDR3 loop spans 13 amino acids. CDR1 and CDR2 (germline): SQVTM, ANQGSEA. Trimming removed 1 base from V and 6 bases from J; junction bases left unmatched: 0. This CDR3 is CSVEGTSGSEQYF. The DNA of the CDR3 is TGCAGCGTTGAAGGGACTAGCGGGAGCGAGCAGTACTTC.

This clonotype was seen many times. The genes are TRBV28 and TRBJ1-2; possibly TRBD1 for D (6 bases). The CDR3 has 13 amino acids. Trimming took 6 bases from V and 7 from J, leaving 15 bases between them. Germline CDR1 reads MDHEN; CDR2 reads SYDVKM. CDR3 sequence (DNA): TGTGCCAGCAGCCTCACCAGGGGTCGTGGCTACACCTTC. It encodes CASSLTRGRGYTF.

The chain is built from TRBV4-3 and TRBJ1-1; no clear D gene. The CDR3 is 13 residues long. V lost 0 bases and J 11 bases, leaving 13 bases between the germline ends. Germline V lookup: CDR1 LGHNA, CDR2 YSLEER. CDR3 sequence reads: CASSQDQGGRAFF. The CDR3 DNA reads TGCGCCAGCAGCCAAGATCAAGGTGGGAGGGCTTTCTTT.

V usage is TRBV6-5 and J usage is TRBJ2-7; D unclear. Germline V CDR1 and CDR2: MNHEY, SVGAGI. V was clipped by 4 bases and J by 3 bases, with 16 bases between them. This CDR3 has 15 amino acids. The CDR3 loop is CASSFTGPPDYEQYF. The CDR3 DNA is TGTGCCAGCAGTTTCACCGGGCCCCCCGACTACGAGCAGTACTTC.

The V and J genes are TRBV29-1 and TRBJ2-7; D remains ambiguous. Germline loops: CDR1 SQVTM, CDR2 ANQGSEA. This CDR3 contains 11 residues. V lost 6 bases and J lost 5, with 11 bases in between. Here the CDR3 reads CSVGKSHEQYF. For the CDR3, the DNA is TGCAGCGTAGGCAAATCCCACGAGCAGTACTTC.

The CDR3 DNA reads TGCGCCAGCGGAACGGGACATGAGTATGGCTACACCTTC. Translated: CASGTGHEYGYTF. The V gene is TRBV5-1, the J gene TRBJ1-2, with D possibly being TRBD1 (6 bases). With 7 bases removed from V and 5 bases from J, the gap between germline ends came to 15 bases. In germline, CDR1 is SGHRS, CDR2 YFSETQ. The CDR3 covers 13 residues.

This clonotype was counted at least ten times. The chain links TRBV4-1 to TRBJ2-5, with 9 bases lining up with TRBD1. Germline CDR1 and CDR2: MGHRA and YSYEKL. The CDR3 covers 15 residues. V trimming: 4 bases; J trimming: 0 bases; junction bases outside the gene matches: 3. CDR3 DNA: TGCGCCAGCAGCCCGTGGGACAGGGACCAAGAGACCCAGTACTTC. Its translation: CASSPWDRDQETQYF.